The next 7 T cell receptor beta chains were all read from a single sample in a study of T cell responses to AZD1222 COVID-19 vaccine. Clones were sequenced by immunoSEQ multiplex PCR, and TCRdb holds only the in-frame ones, with some missing. The data show some 100,000 clones, approximately 89% seen once. This specimen was peripheral blood, taken 28 days after the second AZD1222 dose. Receptors were obtained from an adult who received the AZD1222 COVID-19 vaccine.

The gene calls are TRBV19 and TRBJ1-4; D call uncertain. This CDR3 has 14 amino acids. Deletions cut 3 bases from V and 0 bases from J, with 5 bases between. Germline V CDR1 and CDR2: LNHDA, SQIVND (reference sequence). CDR3 region: CASSIRPTNEKLFF. The CDR3 nucleotides read TGTGCCAGTAGTATTCGACCAACTAATGAAAAACTGTTTTTT. The full variable domain, its missing parts supplied by reference TRBV19 and TRBJ1-4, is DGGITQSPKYLFRKEGQNVTLSCEQNLNHDAMYWYRQDPGQGLRLIYYSQIVNDFQKGDIAEGYSVSREKKESFPLTVTSAQKNPTAFYLCASSIRPTNEKLFFGSGTQLSVL.

The chain employs TRBV5-1 and TRBJ2-1, with 7 positions matching TRBD1. Germline V gene sequence: CDR1 SGHRS, CDR2 YFSETQ. V dropped 0 bases and J dropped 7; count of bases not matched to a gene: 10. The CDR3 consists of 16 residues. This chain's CDR3 is CASSLDRGPIWNEQFF. In DNA, the CDR3 is TGCGCCAGCAGCTTGGACAGGGGCCCGATCTGGAATGAGCAGTTCTTC.

The rearrangement links TRBV11-2 to TRBJ1-1; D not certain. From germline, CDR1 is SGHAT and CDR2 FQNNGV. V was cut by 4 bases and J by 1 base, with 13 bases left in between. The CDR3 runs to 15 residues. Written as DNA, the CDR3 is TGTGCCAGCAGCTCGCTGAGGTCAGGGAACACTGAAGCTTTCTTT. Translated: CASSSLRSGNTEAFF.

The rearrangement uses TRBV6-1 and TRBJ1-4; D is undetermined. The germline CDR1 and CDR2 sequences are MNHNS and SASEGT. There are 17 residues in the CDR3. Trimming took off 0 bases at V and 0 bases at J, with 11 bases between the two ends. The CDR3 is CASSEARSGATNEKLFF. CDR3 coding DNA: TGTGCCAGCAGTGAAGCCCGGTCAGGTGCAACTAATGAAAAACTGTTTTTT.

The rearrangement links TRBV7-2 to TRBJ2-5; 10 positions match TRBD2. There are 16 residues in the CDR3. Germline loops: CDR1 SGHTA, CDR2 FQGNSA. Trimming at V came to 5 bases and at J to 0 bases, leaving 6 bases not matched to a gene. CDR3 in amino acids: CASSLTSGIYQETQYF. The CDR3 nucleotides read TGTGCCAGCAGCCTTACTAGCGGGATTTACCAAGAGACCCAGTACTTC. The full variable domain, in which reference TRBV7-2 and TRBJ2-5 provide the parts outside the CDR3, is GAGVSQSPSNKVTEKGKDVELRCDPISGHTALYWYRQSLGQGLEFLIYFQGNSAPDKSGLPSDRFSAERTGGSVSTLTIQRTQQEDSAVYLCASSLTSGIYQETQYFGPGTRLLVL.

The V gene is TRBV9, the J gene TRBJ2-2; 7 bases fit TRBD2. The V gene's germline CDR1 is SGDLS and CDR2 YYNGEE. J was trimmed by 3 bases and V by 1 base; bases with no gene match: 3. This CDR3 spans 15 amino acids. The chain's CDR3 is CASSVLAEHTGELFF. Here the CDR3 DNA reads TGTGCCAGCAGCGTACTAGCGGAGCACACCGGGGAGCTGTTTTTT.

V usage is TRBV10-3 and J usage is TRBJ1-1; D uncertain. V lost 1 base and J lost 2, with 14 bases in between. This CDR3 region has 16 residues. Germline CDR1 is ENHRY and CDR2 is SYGVKD. CDR3 nucleotide sequence: TGTGCCATCAGTGAGTGGACTCCTATGGCAAACACTGAAGCTTTCTTT. Residues: CAISEWTPMANTEAFF.